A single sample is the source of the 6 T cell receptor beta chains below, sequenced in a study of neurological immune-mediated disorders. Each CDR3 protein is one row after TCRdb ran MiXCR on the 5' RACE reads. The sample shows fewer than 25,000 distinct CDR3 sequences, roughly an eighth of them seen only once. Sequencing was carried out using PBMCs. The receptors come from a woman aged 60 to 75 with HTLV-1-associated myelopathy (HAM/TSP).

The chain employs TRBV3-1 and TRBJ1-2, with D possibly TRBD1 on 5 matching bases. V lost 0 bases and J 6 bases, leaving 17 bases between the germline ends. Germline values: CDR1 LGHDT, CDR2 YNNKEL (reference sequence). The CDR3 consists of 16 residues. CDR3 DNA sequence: TGTGCCAGCAGCCAAGATCGATACCGACAGTCGCATGGCTACACCTTC. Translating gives CASSQDRYRQSHGYTF.

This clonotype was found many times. In DNA, the CDR3 is TGTGCCAGCAGCTTACAGCCGACAGGGACTAACTATGGCTACACCTTC. This translates into CASSLQPTGTNYGYTF. The rearrangement uses TRBV7-2 and TRBJ1-2; 7 bases align to TRBD1. Unmatched junction bases numbered 6, after V lost 2 bases and J lost 0 bases. The CDR3 is 16 amino acids. Germline V gene data show CDR1 as SGHTA and CDR2 as FQGNSA.

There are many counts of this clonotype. The DNA of the CDR3 is TGTGCCAGCAGTGATACAGGGGGAGAAGAGCAGTTCTTC. It specifies CASSDTGGEEQFF. The chain carries TRBV6-4 and TRBJ2-1; 8 positions match TRBD1. The ends lost 3 bases at V and 10 bases at J; junction bases unmatched: 5. CDR1 MRHNA and CDR2 SNTAGT come from the germline V gene. There are 13 residues in the CDR3.

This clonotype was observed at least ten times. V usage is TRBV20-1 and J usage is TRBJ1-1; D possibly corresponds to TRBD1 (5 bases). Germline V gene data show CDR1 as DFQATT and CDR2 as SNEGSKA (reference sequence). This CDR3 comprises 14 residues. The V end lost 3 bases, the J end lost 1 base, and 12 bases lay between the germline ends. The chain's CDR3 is CSAREFRANTEAFF. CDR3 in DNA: TGCAGTGCTAGGGAGTTCAGGGCGAACACTGAAGCTTTCTTT.

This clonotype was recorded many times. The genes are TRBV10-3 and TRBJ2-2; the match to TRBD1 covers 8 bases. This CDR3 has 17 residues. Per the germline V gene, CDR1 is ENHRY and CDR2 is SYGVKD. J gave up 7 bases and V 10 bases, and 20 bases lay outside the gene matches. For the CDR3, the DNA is TGTGCCACAACATCCCTTGGAAAGGACAGGGTTTACGGGGAGCTGTTTTTT. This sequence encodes CATTSLGKDRVYGELFF.

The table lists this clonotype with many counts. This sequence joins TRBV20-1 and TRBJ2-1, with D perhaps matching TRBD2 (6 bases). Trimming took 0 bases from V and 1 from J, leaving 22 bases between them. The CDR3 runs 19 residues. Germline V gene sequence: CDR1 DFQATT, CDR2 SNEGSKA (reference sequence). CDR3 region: CSARDQRREAGWSYNEQFF. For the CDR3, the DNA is TGCAGTGCTAGAGATCAACGCAGGGAGGCAGGGTGGTCCTACAATGAGCAGTTCTTC.